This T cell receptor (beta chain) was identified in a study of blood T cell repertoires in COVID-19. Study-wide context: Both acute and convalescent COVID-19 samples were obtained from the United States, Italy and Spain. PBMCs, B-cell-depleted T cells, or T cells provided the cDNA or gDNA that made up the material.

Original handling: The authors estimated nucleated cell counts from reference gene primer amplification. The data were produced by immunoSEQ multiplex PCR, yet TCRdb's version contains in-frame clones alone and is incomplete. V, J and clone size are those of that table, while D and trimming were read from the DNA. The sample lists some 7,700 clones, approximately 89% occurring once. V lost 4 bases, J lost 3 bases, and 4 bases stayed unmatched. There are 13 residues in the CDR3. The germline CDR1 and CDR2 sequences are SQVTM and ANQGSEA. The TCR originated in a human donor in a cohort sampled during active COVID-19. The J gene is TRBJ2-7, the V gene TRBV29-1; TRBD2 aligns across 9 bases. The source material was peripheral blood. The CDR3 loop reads CSVGLAGIYEQYF. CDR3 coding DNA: TGCAGCGTTGGCCTAGCGGGAATCTACGAGCAGTACTTC.